The present T cell receptor (beta chain) was sequenced within a study of Graves' ophthalmopathy and Graves' hyperthyroidism. The CDR3 consists of 14 residues. Germline V gives CDR1 DFQATT, CDR2 SNEGSKA (reference sequence). Unmatched junction bases numbered 5, after V lost 1 base and J lost 5 bases. This clonotype was found many times. For repertoire sequencing, the TCR beta CDR3 regions were amplified from RNA transcripts. The first round was an RT-PCR with HTBI primers, and the second round was a multiplex PCR. TCRdb reanalysed the multiplex PCR reads using MiXCR and keeps one entry per CDR3 protein. Of hundreds of thousands of distinct CDR3 sequences listed, 15% to 19% are singletons.

This TCR was sampled from a woman aged 18-29 years with stable Graves' hyperthyroidism. This chain joins TRBV20-1 and TRBJ2-5, with 9 bases fitting TRBD1. Sequenced sample: peripheral blood. In DNA, the CDR3 is TGCAGTGCTAGAGCCACAGGGGGCGCCGAGACCCAGTACTTC. Amino acids: CSARATGGAETQYF.